This T cell receptor beta chain was documented in a study of T cell changes during pregnancy in multiple sclerosis. The ends were cut back, 5 bases at V and 11 bases at J, with 12 bases in the middle. The CDR3 loop spans 11 amino acids. Germline CDR1 is LNHNV and CDR2 is YYDKDF (reference sequence). Some clones are missing from TCRdb's copy, which holds only in-frame ones; the method was immunoSEQ multiplex PCR. The table has fewer than 110,000 clones, approximately 90% seen once. The source of this sequence is a female donor with multiple sclerosis, enrolled in a pregnancy study. Specimen: peripheral blood, collected after pregnancy. This chain uses TRBV15 with TRBJ2-5; possibly TRBD2 for D (6 bases). Here the CDR3 reads CATSPGGEQYF. CDR3 DNA sequence: TGTGCCACCAGCCCCGGGGGAGAGCAGTACTTC.